This T cell receptor (beta chain) stems from a study of T cell repertoires in aging, cancer and after chemotherapy. Amplification of TCR beta used genomic DNA extracted from peripheral blood. A mixed TRB-A/B primer pool amplified rearranged TRB by multiplex touch-down PCR. TCRdb reanalysed the multiplex PCR reads using MiXCR and keeps one entry per CDR3 protein. The table shows approximately 3,000 distinct CDR3 sequences, with 30% to 35% occurring only once. The source of this sequence is a human donor with a solid tumor. Sequenced sample: blood.

Written as DNA, the CDR3 is TGTGCCAGCAGTTTATCGCTAGGGCTTGGAAGCTACACCTTC. Protein sequence: CASSLSLGLGSYTF. The V call is TRBV12-3 or TRBV12-4, the J call TRBJ1-2; D remains ambiguous. Between the trimmed V and J ends, which lost 2 bases and 9 bases, there was a span of 16 bases. The CDR3 has 14 residues.